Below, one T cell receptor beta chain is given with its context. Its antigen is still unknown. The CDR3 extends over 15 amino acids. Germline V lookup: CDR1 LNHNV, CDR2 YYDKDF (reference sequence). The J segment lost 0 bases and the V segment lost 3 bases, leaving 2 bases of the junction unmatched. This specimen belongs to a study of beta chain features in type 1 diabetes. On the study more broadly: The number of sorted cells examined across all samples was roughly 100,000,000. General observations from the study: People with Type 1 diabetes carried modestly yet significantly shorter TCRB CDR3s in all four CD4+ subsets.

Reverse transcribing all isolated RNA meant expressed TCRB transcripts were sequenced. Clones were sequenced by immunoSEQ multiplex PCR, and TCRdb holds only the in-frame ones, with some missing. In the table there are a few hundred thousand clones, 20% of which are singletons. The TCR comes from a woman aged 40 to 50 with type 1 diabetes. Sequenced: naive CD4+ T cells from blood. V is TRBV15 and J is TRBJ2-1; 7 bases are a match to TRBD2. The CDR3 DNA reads TGTGCCACCAGCAGGACTAGCAGCTCCTACAATGAGCAGTTCTTC. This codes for CATSRTSSSYNEQFF.